These 29 T cell receptor beta chains were all obtained from the same sample, sequenced in a study of blood T cell repertoires in COVID-19. Method: immunoSEQ multiplex PCR; TCRdb's copy keeps in-frame clones and lacks some. The profile shows about 150,000 clones, roughly 85% of them singletons. The sample comprised peripheral blood. The receptors originated from a man in his 70s with acute or convalescent COVID-19.

The V gene is TRBV7-3, the J gene TRBJ2-1; the match to TRBD1 covers 10 bases. Germline V lookup: CDR1 SGHTA, CDR2 FQGTGA. The CDR3 runs 17 residues. J was trimmed by 12 bases and V by 5 bases; bases with no gene match: 19. The CDR3 DNA reads as TGTGCCAGCAGCCCCTCAACGGGACAGGGGATTGTGGAGGGGCAGTTCTTC. Its translation: CASSPSTGQGIVEGQFF.

The gene calls are TRBV3-1 (or the pseudogene TRBV3-2) and TRBJ2-7; perhaps TRBD2 as D (6 bases). The CDR3 length is 11 residues. CDR1 is LGHDT, CDR2 YNNKEL, per germline (reference sequence). V lost 10 bases and J lost 6, with 13 bases in between. The CDR3 DNA reads TGTGCCACCTCCCGGGGGATCGAGCAGTACTTC. It specifies CATSRGIEQYF.

The chain couples TRBV6-1 to TRBJ1-2; D is unclear. The V gene lost 1 base and the J gene lost 5 bases, with 11 bases spanning the gap. This CDR3 is 14 amino acids long. CDR1 and CDR2 from the germline V gene are MNHNS and SASEGT. The CDR3 coding sequence is TGTGCCAGCAGTGAAGGGCCCCGGGGATATGGCTACACCTTC. This gives the protein CASSEGPRGYGYTF.

This rearrangement joins TRBV10-3 to TRBJ2-3; perhaps TRBD2 as D (5 bases). The CDR3 covers 14 residues. CDR1 is ENHRY and CDR2 is SYGVKD in the germline V gene. The V end was cut by 7 bases, the J end by 6 bases, with 17 bases between. The CDR3 reads CAIMAASGRDTQYF. The CDR3 nucleotides read TGTGCCATCATGGCGGCGAGCGGTAGGGATACGCAGTATTTT.

The chain combines TRBV19 with TRBJ2-5; D uncertain. CDR3 length: 12 amino acids. Germline loops: CDR1 LNHDA, CDR2 SQIVND (reference sequence). The V end lost 3 bases, the J end lost 5 bases, and 7 bases lay between the germline ends. CDR3 in DNA: TGTGCCAGTAGTATGGAGAGGGAGACCCAGTACTTC. Amino acids: CASSMERETQYF.

V gene TRBV9 combines with J gene TRBJ1-1; 7 bases map to TRBD1. Looked up from germline, CDR1 is SGDLS and CDR2 is YYNGEE. V lost 3 bases to trimming and J lost 4 bases; unmatched junction nucleotides: 6. The CDR3 spans 14 residues. The CDR3 DNA is TGTGCCAGCAGCGCAGGGGGTGGAAGCACTGAAGCTTTCTTT. It codes for CASSAGGGSTEAFF.

This chain uses TRBV5-4 with TRBJ2-7; 9 bases fit TRBD2. Losses at the gene ends were 3 bases for V and 7 bases for J; bases not matched to a gene: 8. Germline V CDR1 and CDR2: SGHNT, YYREEE (reference sequence). This CDR3 spans 14 amino acids. The CDR3 reads CASSSGGRAWEQYF. In nucleotides, the CDR3 is TGTGCCAGCAGCTCTGGCGGGAGGGCCTGGGAGCAGTACTTC.

The chain has TRBV11-2 and TRBJ1-2; TRBD1 agrees at 7 bases. CDR1 is SGHAT and CDR2 is FQNNGV in the germline V gene. V was pared by 4 bases and J by 3 bases, with 5 bases of the junction left unmatched. The CDR3 runs to 14 residues. Written as DNA, the CDR3 is TGTGCCAGCAGCTACAGGGGTCCCGACTATGGCTACACCTTC. Translation: CASSYRGPDYGYTF.

V gene TRBV19 combines with J gene TRBJ2-5, with 14 bases that match TRBD2. The CDR3 has 16 amino acids. Losses at the gene ends were 4 bases for V and 2 bases for J; bases not matched to a gene: 3. Germline assignment: CDR1 LNHDA and CDR2 SQIVND (reference sequence). CDR3 sequence: CASSRGLAGAQETQYF. As DNA, the CDR3 is TGTGCCAGTAGTAGGGGACTAGCGGGGGCTCAAGAGACCCAGTACTTC.

V is TRBV28 and J is TRBJ2-5; a possible D gene is TRBD2 (5 bases). The CDR3 has 14 residues. V was shortened by 6 bases and J by 0 bases, with 11 bases between the two germline ends. Germline V CDR1 and CDR2: MDHEN, SYDVKM. The DNA of the CDR3 is TGTGCCAGCAGCCCCCAGCGGAACCAAGAGACCCAGTACTTC. Translation: CASSPQRNQETQYF.

The chain combines TRBV14 with TRBJ2-5; 10 bases match TRBD1. The junction had 5 bases not matched to a gene; V was cut back by 6 bases and J by 4 bases. CDR1 SGHDN and CDR2 FVKESK come from the germline V gene. The CDR3 is made up of 14 amino acids. CDR3 residues: CASSRDRGIETQYF. CDR3 DNA sequence: TGTGCCAGCAGTCGGGACAGGGGAATAGAGACCCAGTACTTC. The full variable domain, in which reference TRBV14 and TRBJ2-5 provide the parts outside the CDR3, is EAGVTQFPSHSVIEKGQTVTLRCDPISGHDNLYWYRRVMGKEIKFLLHFVKESKQDESGMPNNRFLAERTGGTYSTLKVQPAELEDSGVYFCASSRDRGIETQYFGPGTRLLVL.

The rearrangement joins TRBV28 to TRBJ1-2; 8 nucleotides line up with TRBD1. CDR1 MDHEN and CDR2 SYDVKM come from the germline V gene. The CDR3 consists of 14 residues. V shed 5 bases and J 6 bases; nucleotides not matched to a gene: 8. The CDR3 region has the DNA TGTGCCAGCAGTCTAACTGGACAGGGTGATGGCTACACCTTC. Amino acids: CASSLTGQGDGYTF.

V gene TRBV28 combines with J gene TRBJ1-5; D possibly corresponds to TRBD1 (5 bases). The CDR3 spans 14 residues. Trimming took 5 bases from V and 0 from J, leaving 8 bases between them. Germline V gene sequence: CDR1 MDHEN, CDR2 SYDVKM. CDR3 sequence: CASSEDNSNQPQHF. As DNA, the CDR3 is TGTGCCAGCAGTGAGGACAATAGCAATCAGCCCCAGCATTTT.

About this clone itself: This sample includes further DNA sequences coding for the same CDR3. The chain uses TRBV7-9 and TRBJ1-6, with 9 nucleotides matching TRBD1. The germline CDR1 and CDR2 sequences are SEHNR and FQNEAQ (reference sequence). The CDR3 has 15 residues. V dropped 4 bases and J dropped 6; count of bases not matched to a gene: 4. The CDR3 nucleotides read TGTGCCAGCAGCTGGGGACAGGGAGGTAATTCACCCCTCCACTTT. Its protein is CASSWGQGGNSPLHF. The full variable domain, completed using reference TRBV7-9 and TRBJ1-6, is DTGVSQNPRHKITKRGQNVTFRCDPISEHNRLYWYRQTLGQGPEFLTYFQNEAQLEKSRLLSDRFSAERPKGSFSTLEIQRTEQGDSAMYLCASSWGQGGNSPLHFGNGTRLTVT.

The count of this clone is one. The chain employs TRBV19 and TRBJ2-3, with TRBD1 identical over 7 bases. In germline, CDR1 is LNHDA, CDR2 SQIVND (reference sequence). This CDR3 has 15 residues. J was trimmed by 2 bases and V by 3 bases; bases with no gene match: 5. The DNA for the CDR3 is TGTGCCAGTAGTATCAACAGGGGTGCCACAGATACGCAGTATTTT. It translates to CASSINRGATDTQYF.

V and J are TRBV3-1 (or the pseudogene TRBV3-2) and TRBJ1-1; D possibly corresponds to TRBD1 (5 bases). This CDR3 is built from 13 residues. V was clipped by 1 base and J by 5 bases, with 8 bases between them. From germline, CDR1 is LGHDT and CDR2 YNNKEL (reference sequence). The CDR3 here is CASSQVGDTEAFF. In DNA form, the CDR3 reads TGTGCCAGCAGCCAAGTAGGGGATACTGAAGCTTTCTTT.

The V and J genes are TRBV11-2 and TRBJ1-1, with D perhaps matching TRBD1 (5 bases). V was pared by 4 bases and J by 0 bases, with 12 bases between. The CDR3 loop spans 15 amino acids. Germline V gives CDR1 SGHAT, CDR2 FQNNGV. The DNA for the CDR3 is TGTGCCAGCAGCTATACCATGGGGCTGAACACTGAAGCTTTCTTT. Protein sequence: CASSYTMGLNTEAFF.

The rearrangement joins TRBV28 to TRBJ2-3; 12 bases line up with TRBD2. The CDR3 is 19 residues long. V was pared by 4 bases and J by 5 bases, with 16 bases of the junction left unmatched. Germline CDR1 reads MDHEN; CDR2 reads SYDVKM. The CDR3 loop is CASSSGLAGTPSPLDTQYF. In DNA form, the CDR3 reads TGTGCCAGCAGTTCTGGACTAGCGGGAACTCCCTCCCCCTTAGATACGCAGTATTTT. Using reference TRBV28 and TRBJ2-3 for the parts outside the CDR3, the full variable domain is DVKVTQSSRYLVKRTGEKVFLECVQDMDHENMFWYRQDPGLGLRLIYFSYDVKMKEKGDIPEGYSVSREKKERFSLILESASTNQTSMYLCASSSGLAGTPSPLDTQYFGPGTRLTVL.

The chain combines TRBV7-2 with TRBJ1-2; 7 nucleotides line up with TRBD1. J lost 8 bases, V lost 5 bases, and 2 bases had no gene match. This CDR3 has 11 residues. CDR1 SGHTA and CDR2 FQGNSA come from the germline V gene. CDR3 bases: TGTGCCAGCAGCACAGGGGCGGGCTACACCTTC. Translation: CASSTGAGYTF.

The CDR3 nucleotides read TGTGCCAGCAGCGAGGGGACAGGGTTTAATTCACCCCTCCACTTT. The encoded protein is CASSEGTGFNSPLHF. This chain connects TRBV9 to TRBJ1-6, with 9 bases aligning to TRBD1. The length of the CDR3 is 15 residues. With V trimmed by 3 bases and J by 6 bases, 4 bases remained unmatched. The V gene's germline CDR1 is SGDLS and CDR2 YYNGEE. The full variable domain, completed using reference TRBV9 and TRBJ1-6, is DSGVTQTPKHLITATGQRVTLRCSPRSGDLSVYWYQQSLDQGLQFLIQYYNGEERAKGNILERFSAQQFPDLHSELNLSSLELGDSALYFCASSEGTGFNSPLHFGNGTRLTVT.

This clone has a single count. The chain combines TRBV29-1 with TRBJ1-2; D possibly corresponds to TRBD1 (6 bases). V shed 7 bases and J shed 5 bases, with 17 bases lying between them. The CDR3 has 13 amino acids. Germline-derived CDR1 and CDR2 are SQVTM and ANQGSEA. The CDR3 sequence is CSAEQGIGYGYTF. The CDR3 region has the DNA TGCAGCGCAGAGCAGGGGATAGGGTATGGCTACACCTTC.

The count of this clone is one. The genes are TRBV5-5 and TRBJ2-2; perhaps TRBD2 as D (6 bases). Germline CDR1 is SGHKS and CDR2 is YYEKEE (reference sequence). Trimming took off 1 base at V and 2 bases at J, with 9 bases between the two ends. CDR3 length equals 15 residues. CDR3 DNA sequence: TGTGCCAGCAGCTTGATGGGACTTAACACCGGGGAGCTGTTTTTT. Translating it yields CASSLMGLNTGELFF.

V and J are TRBV30 and TRBJ1-2; D is undetermined. Trimming removed 0 bases from V and 2 bases from J, with 10 bases in between. This CDR3 contains 14 residues. Germline lookup yields CDR1 GTSNPN and CDR2 SVGIG (reference sequence). The CDR3 DNA follows: TGTGCCTGGAGTGTAGGCGGACTGAACTATGGCTACACCTTC. Protein product: CAWSVGGLNYGYTF. Full variable domain (rest looked up from reference TRBV30 and TRBJ1-2): SQTIHQWPATLVQPVGSPLSLECTVEGTSNPNLYWYRQAAGRGLQLLFYSVGIGQISSEVPQNLSASRPQDRQFILSSKKLLLSDSGFYLCAWSVGGLNYGYTFGSGTRLTVV.

As for this clone: Relative to the germline gene, one junction end is altered; a read error may explain this. The chain couples TRBV18 to TRBJ2-3, with 9 bases that match TRBD1. CDR1 KGHSH and CDR2 LQKENI come from the germline V gene. The CDR3 runs 11 residues. CDR3 bases: TGTGCCAGCTCACCGGATGGGACAGGGATTTTT. This translates into CASSPDGTGIF.

This clone was found once. The gene calls are TRBV28 and TRBJ1-1, with 7 positions matching TRBD1. V was pared by 5 bases and J by 6 bases, with 12 bases of the junction left unmatched. This CDR3 has 15 amino acids. The germline V gene encodes CDR1 MDHEN and CDR2 SYDVKM. CDR3 sequence reads: CASSHPTGSPPEAFF. DNA for the CDR3: TGTGCCAGCAGTCACCCGACAGGGAGCCCCCCTGAAGCTTTCTTT.

The genes are TRBV7-8 and TRBJ2-3, with 13 bases fitting TRBD2. The CDR3 consists of 17 residues. Germline loops: CDR1 SGHVS, CDR2 FQNEAQ. J lost 2 bases, V lost 2 bases, and 4 bases had no gene match. CDR3 in DNA: TGTGCCAGCAGCTTACGGACTAGCGGGAGAAACACAGATACGCAGTATTTT. Amino acids: CASSLRTSGRNTDTQYF.

The CDR3 DNA follows: TGTGCCAGCAGCCAAAACCCACCGGGACAGGAGTACAATGAGCAGTTCTTC. It specifies CASSQNPPGQEYNEQFF. V is TRBV3-1 (or the pseudogene TRBV3-2) and J is TRBJ2-1; 8 bases fit TRBD1. This CDR3 region has 17 residues. Unmatched junction bases numbered 10, after V lost 2 bases and J lost 4 bases. Germline CDR1 LGHDT, CDR2 YNNKEL (reference sequence).

The chain joins TRBV5-1 to TRBJ1-2; maybe TRBD1 (6 bases). The ends were cut back, 0 bases at V and 5 bases at J, with 17 bases in the middle. Germline assignment: CDR1 SGHRS and CDR2 YFSETQ. CDR3 length: 16 amino acids. CDR3 nucleotide sequence: TGCGCCAGCAGCTTGGAGGCAGGGGAGAGACTTTATGGCTACACCTTC. Its protein product is CASSLEAGERLYGYTF. Using reference TRBV5-1 and TRBJ1-2 for the parts outside the CDR3, the full variable domain is KAGVTQTPRYLIKTRGQQVTLSCSPISGHRSVSWYQQTPGQGLQFLFEYFSETQRNKGNFPGRFSGRQFSNSRSEMNVSTLELGDSALYLCASSLEAGERLYGYTFGSGTRLTVV.

V is TRBV24-1 and J is TRBJ2-1, with 10 bases fitting TRBD2. This CDR3 comprises 17 residues. The trim removed 5 bases at V and 1 base at J, leaving 7 bases unmatched. Germline V gives CDR1 KGHDR, CDR2 SFDVKD. This chain's CDR3 is CATSVAGTSVSYNEQFF. The CDR3 DNA follows: TGTGCCACCAGTGTGGCCGGGACTAGCGTATCCTACAATGAGCAGTTCTTC.